The present TCR beta chain was sequenced within a study of shared clonotypes between healthy human individuals. Trimming removed 2 bases at V and 0 bases at J, with 21 bases between. The CDR3 runs 19 residues. CDR1 is MNHEY, CDR2 SMNVEV, per germline (reference sequence). TCRdb keeps only in-frame clones here, not all; method: immunoSEQ multiplex PCR. The repertoire holds around 600,000 clones, approximately 97% seen once, with approximately 0.057% in the top ten. The J gene is TRBJ2-3, the V gene TRBV27, with D tentatively TRBD2 (6 bases). This clonotype was sampled from a woman younger than 45 in good health. Sequencing was done on a sample of naive CD4+ T cells sorted from blood. The subset here: CD45RA+ positively selected. The CDR3 sequence: CASSLRGTDLKPSTDTQYF. The CDR3 nucleotides are TGTGCCAGCAGTTTACGCGGGACCGACTTGAAGCCTAGCACAGATACGCAGTATTTT.